One sample yielded the 16 T cell receptor beta chains listed below, sequenced in a study of identical twins. TCRdb called the 5' RACE reads again in MiXCR, with one record for every CDR3 protein. The sample holds 570,000 or so distinct CDR3 sequences; more than 9% are singletons and the top ten take around 3.2%. Another study also made use of these data, one on yellow fever vaccine responses in identical twins.

Sequencing input: PBMCs. The receptors derive from a woman aged 18-30 years in good health.

This CDR3 reads CASSLIPVEQYF. The DNA of the CDR3 is TGTGCCAGCAGCCTGATCCCCGTCGAGCAGTACTTC. V is TRBV7-6 and J is TRBJ2-7; no firm D call. V gave up 5 bases and J gave up 6 bases, with 11 bases separating them. Germline CDR1 reads SGHVS; CDR2 reads FNYEAQ. The CDR3 extends over 12 amino acids.

The chain carries TRBV12-3 or TRBV12-4 and TRBJ2-5, with 7 bases identical to TRBD2. The CDR3 is made up of 14 amino acids. With V trimmed by 6 bases and J by 3 bases, 7 bases remained unmatched. The CDR3, as DNA: TGTGCCAGCAGGAGGCGGGGGACCGAAGAGACCCAGTACTTC. It is translated as CASRRRGTEETQYF.

This clonotype was detected a few times. The chain joins TRBV29-1 to TRBJ1-1; TRBD1 might be the D (6 bases). Germline V CDR1 and CDR2: SQVTM, ANQGSEA. The CDR3 length is 13 residues. Trimming stripped 6 bases from V and 4 bases from J, with 15 bases between. This chain's CDR3 is CSVQIQGPTEAFF. The CDR3 DNA sequence: TGCAGCGTACAGATACAGGGTCCCACTGAAGCTTTCTTT.

This clonotype was counted only a few times. The chain combines TRBV20-1 with TRBJ2-5; the D is unclear. The CDR3 contains 14 residues. Germline CDR1 DFQATT, CDR2 SNEGSKA (reference sequence). V was cut by 6 bases and J by 5 bases, with 19 bases left in between. As DNA, the CDR3 is TGCAGTGCCACATCAGTCGTTGTTCTCGAGACCCAGTACTTC. Its protein is CSATSVVVLETQYF.

J is TRBJ2-1 and V is TRBV20-1; maybe TRBD1 (6 bases). The germline gives CDR1 DFQATT, CDR2 SNEGSKA (reference sequence). This CDR3 has 15 residues. Trimming took off 1 base at V and 4 bases at J, with 14 bases between the two ends. The CDR3, as DNA: TGCAGTGCTAGAGCCATGCGACAGGCTTACAATGAGCAGTTCTTC. It codes for CSARAMRQAYNEQFF.

The genes are TRBV3-1 and TRBJ2-7, with no clear D. This CDR3 comprises 16 residues. Germline CDR1 is LGHDT and CDR2 is YNNKEL (reference sequence). Deletions cut 1 base from V and 3 bases from J, with 16 bases between. CDR3 amino acids: CASSQGLGRKGYEQYF. In nucleotides, the CDR3 is TGTGCCAGCAGCCAAGGCCTGGGTAGGAAGGGCTACGAGCAGTACTTC.

This clonotype was counted many times. The chain links TRBV28 to TRBJ2-7; D gene unclear. CDR3 length: 15 amino acids. V lost 4 bases, J lost 4 bases, and 17 bases lay in between. CDR1 MDHEN and CDR2 SYDVKM come from the germline V gene. DNA for the CDR3: TGTGCCAGCAGTTCAGCCTCGATAAGCGTATACGAGCAGTACTTC. Protein sequence: CASSSASISVYEQYF.

The chain employs TRBV6-1 and TRBJ2-1, with D perhaps being TRBD1 or TRBD2 (5 bases each). Germline V lookup: CDR1 MNHNS, CDR2 SASEGT. This CDR3 is built from 13 residues. Trimming cost V 5 bases and J 7 bases, with 12 bases left between them. The CDR3 DNA follows: TGTGCCAGCAGTAGCAGGTGGGGGAATGAGCAGTTCTTC. It yields the protein CASSSRWGNEQFF.

The chain couples TRBV7-2 to TRBJ2-3; D remains ambiguous. V lost 5 bases, J lost 3 bases, and 15 bases lay in between. Germline loops: CDR1 SGHTA, CDR2 FQGNSA. There are 15 residues in the CDR3. In nucleotides, the CDR3 is TGTGCCAGCAGCCCCTACAAAGAGAGTACAGATACGCAGTATTTT. Translating it yields CASSPYKESTDTQYF.

The chain recombines TRBV15 with TRBJ1-1; D gene unclear. The V and J ends lost 3 bases and 7 bases respectively, with 9 bases between them. The CDR3 loop spans 12 amino acids. Per the germline V gene, CDR1 is LNHNV and CDR2 is YYDKDF (reference sequence). The CDR3 DNA is TGTGCCACCAGCAGGGGCCGACTTGAAGCTTTCTTT. Its protein is CATSRGRLEAFF.

This clonotype was seen ten or more times. The chain has TRBV5-5 and TRBJ2-6, with 9 bases that match TRBD1. Germline CDR1 reads SGHKS; CDR2 reads YYEKEE (reference sequence). The CDR3 contains 15 residues. Germline trimming cut 4 bases from V and 3 bases from J; bases unmatched to any gene: 2. Written as DNA, the CDR3 is TGTGCCAGCAGCGGGGACAGGGTTGGGGCCAACGTCCTGACTTTC. Translated: CASSGDRVGANVLTF.

The J gene is TRBJ2-4, the V gene TRBV3-1, with 7 bases matching TRBD2. Per the germline V gene, CDR1 is LGHDT and CDR2 is YNNKEL (reference sequence). V shed 3 bases and J 2 bases; nucleotides not matched to a gene: 4. There are 15 residues in the CDR3. CDR3 DNA sequence: TGTGCCAGCAGCCAGAGCGGGGATACCAAAAACATTCAGTACTTC. This translates into CASSQSGDTKNIQYF. Using reference TRBV3-1 and TRBJ2-4 for the parts outside the CDR3, the full variable domain is DTAVSQTPKYLVTQMGNDKSIKCEQNLGHDTMYWYKQDSKKFLKIMFSYNNKELIINETVPNRFSPKSPDKAHLNLHINSLELGDSAVYFCASSQSGDTKNIQYFGAGTRLSVL.

This clonotype was counted many times. The V and J genes are TRBV29-1 and TRBJ2-6; D is uncertain. V was trimmed by 4 bases and J by 1 base, leaving 11 bases between them. Germline values: CDR1 SQVTM, CDR2 ANQGSEA. The CDR3 runs 15 residues. The CDR3 DNA reads as TGCAGCGTTGGCACCGCCCTTTCTGGGGCCAACGTCCTGACTTTC. Translating gives CSVGTALSGANVLTF.

The sample holds many counts of this clonotype. The chain links TRBV20-1 to TRBJ2-7; D may correspond to TRBD1 or TRBD2 (7 bases each). Between the trimmed V and J ends, which lost 0 bases and 1 base, there was a span of 19 bases. Germline assignment: CDR1 DFQATT and CDR2 SNEGSKA (reference sequence). The CDR3 is made up of 17 amino acids. CDR3: CSARDPRGGTDSYEQYF. The CDR3 region has the DNA TGCAGTGCTAGAGATCCCAGGGGAGGGACAGATTCCTACGAGCAGTACTTC.

This clonotype was found many times. The V and J genes are TRBV20-1 and TRBJ2-6; 7 nucleotides agree with TRBD1. The CDR3 sequence is 17 residues long. V dropped 4 bases and J dropped 0; count of bases not matched to a gene: 9. Germline-derived CDR1 and CDR2 are DFQATT and SNEGSKA (reference sequence). In DNA form, the CDR3 reads TGCAGTGCTAATACGGGACAGCTTTCCTCTGGGGCCAACGTCCTGACTTTC. This sequence encodes CSANTGQLSSGANVLTF.

This clonotype was detected ten times or more. The chain links TRBV29-1 to TRBJ1-2, with 11 bases identical to TRBD1. V shed 6 bases, J shed 5 bases, and the junction held 11 bases outside the gene matches. This CDR3 has 15 residues. Looked up from germline, CDR1 is SQVTM and CDR2 is ANQGSEA. The CDR3, as DNA: TGCAGCGTACTCCGGGACAGGGGGTTCGGGTATGGCTACACCTTC. Its protein is CSVLRDRGFGYGYTF.